This T cell receptor beta chain derives from a study of shared clonotypes between healthy human individuals. Study outcomes and limitations: Generation probability values for non-shared clonotypes were lower than those for clonotypes shared by all four donors.

CDR1 is ENHRY, CDR2 SYGVKD, per germline. The CDR3 sequence is 15 residues long. With 6 bases removed from V and 0 bases from J, the gap between germline ends came to 12 bases. In the sorted-subset replicate PCRs, around 0.2 ug DNA, 25,000 to 30,000 T cell genomes, was used. Profiling relied on immunoSEQ multiplex PCR, and the TCRdb table lists in-frame clones only, not all of them. This sample has around 2.1 million clones, with 85% to 95% found just once. In the naive CD8 group, cells lacked CD45RO and were positively selected for CCR7, so terminally differentiated effector memory CD45RA+ cells were left out. On this clone: What it binds is unknown.

The sequence was obtained from a man between 18 and 35 years old in good health. Some clones in this sample may be carry-over from other donors' samples. This chain uses TRBV10-3 with TRBJ2-4, with D possibly TRBD1 on 5 matching bases. Input material: naive CD8+ T cells from PBMCs. The CDR3 sequence is CAISKGSEAKNIQYF. DNA for the CDR3: TGTGCCATCAGCAAGGGGTCAGAAGCCAAAAACATTCAGTACTTC.